Listed here is a single TCR beta chain. Its antigen is not identified. The data belong to a study of Ad26.COV2.S vaccination and SARS-CoV-2 variants. Study details: Donor allocation was to the COV1001 Ad26.COV2.S trial arm. Whole-study findings and limits: Recipients of vaccine and of placebo showed similar breadth of their non-spike TCR repertoires.

CDR1 and CDR2 from the germline V gene are SGDLS and YYNGEE. This CDR3 comprises 15 residues. V lost 0 bases and J lost 2, with 9 bases in between. Clones were read by immunoSEQ multiplex PCR, and TCRdb kept only the in-frame ones, dropping some. The sample lists about 410,000 clones, 70% to 90% occurring once. As for treatment: roughly 19 received Ad26.COV2.S at low or high dose, single or two shots; 5 received placebo; per-sample allocation not given. Sampling was done on day 63 after the first vaccine or placebo injection. At a Boston site, the person donating was an adult of 18-55 years. Expression of Wuhan-strain SARS-CoV-2 spike came from the Ad26 vector that formed the vaccine.

The receptor was derived from a person aged 18-60 years who received the Ad26.COV2.S COVID-19 vaccine or a placebo. J is TRBJ2-1 and V is TRBV9, with D tentatively TRBD2 (5 bases). The sequences come from peripheral blood, collected in a trial of Ad26.COV2.S vaccine versus placebo. CDR3 region: CASSVVAGAYNEQFF. CDR3 DNA: TGTGCCAGCAGCGTAGTTGCCGGGGCCTACAATGAGCAGTTCTTC.